This T cell receptor (beta chain) stems from a study of blood T cell repertoires in COVID-19. Overall study: Samples taken during acute and convalescent COVID-19 were collected in the United States, Italy and Spain. Sample material is recorded as cDNA or gDNA derived from T cells, B-cell-depleted T cells, or PBMCs.

In the study's own analysis: Estimation of nucleated cell counts relied on the amplification of reference gene primers. Profiled with immunoSEQ multiplex PCR; TCRdb holds only in-frame clones, not every one. The DNA was the basis for D and trimming; V, J and clone size are from that table. The sample has some 200,000 clones, around 90% seen once. This clone appeared a single time. CDR1 MNHNY and CDR2 SVGAGI come from the germline V gene (reference sequence). Between the trimmed V and J ends, which lost 6 bases and 1 base, there was a span of 9 bases. The CDR3 contains 13 residues. The sample comprised peripheral blood. V is TRBV6-6 and J is TRBJ1-1; no clear D. The source is a man aged 25 to 40 with acute or convalescent COVID-19. The CDR3 sequence is CASRPTRNTEAFF. DNA of the CDR3: TGTGCCAGCAGACCCACCAGGAACACTGAAGCTTTCTTT.